These T cell receptor beta chains were read from a single sample in a study of T cell repertoires in cytomegalovirus infection. These receptors lack a known antigen. TCRdb used MiXCR to reprocess the reads, holding one entry per CDR3 protein. In the table there are about 900,000 distinct CDR3 sequences, about a third of which are singletons. The sequenced sample was cultured CD8+ T cells from PBMCs, obtained from culture after CMV antigen stimulation. The receptors were sampled from a human donor in good health (CMV status not recorded). Some clones in this sample may be carry-over from other donors' samples. CDR3s include the opening cysteine and the closing phenylalanine or tryptophan. Fields, in order: clone size, D gene, J gene, V gene, CDR3 DNA, CDR3 protein. A D gene is named only where the DNA matches it firmly. Not every row has a clone size; where given, it reads once, few, many or a size class.

size: -
D: -
J: TRBJ1-1
V: TRBV19
DNA: TGTGCCAGTAGTATAGCAGAGGGGAAAGAAGCTTTCTTT
CDR3: CASSIAEGKEAFF

size: -
D: -
J: TRBJ2-2
V: TRBV4-2
DNA: TGTGCCAGCAGCCAAGATGGGGAACTAGCCTTTCCCGGGGAGCTGTTTTTT
CDR3: CASSQDGELAFPGELFF

size: -
D: -
J: TRBJ2-1
V: TRBV6-4
DNA: TGTGCCAGCAGTGGGTGGGCTAGCGAAAACAATGAGCAGTTCTTC
CDR3: CASSGWASENNEQFF

size: few
D: -
J: TRBJ2-1
V: TRBV4-1
DNA: TGCGCCAGCAGCCCACGGGGGAACAATGAGCAGTTCTTC
CDR3: CASSPRGNNEQFF

size: -
D: TRBD1
J: TRBJ2-1
V: TRBV19
DNA: TGTGCCAGTCGATACCGGGACAGGGGTTCGAGAGAGCAGTTCTTC
CDR3: CASRYRDRGSREQFF

size: few
D: TRBD2
J: TRBJ2-1
V: TRBV19
DNA: TGTGCCAGTAGTATAGGAACGGGGGGAAGAAATGAGCAGTTCTTC
CDR3: CASSIGTGGRNEQFF

size: many
D: TRBD1
J: TRBJ1-2
V: TRBV7-2
DNA: TGTGCCAGCAGCGATCCCCGGACAGGAATCTATGGCTACACCTTC
CDR3: CASSDPRTGIYGYTF

size: few
D: -
J: TRBJ2-3
V: TRBV2
DNA: TGTGCCAGCAGTGAGAGACCCGCCCTGCAGTATTTT
CDR3: CASSERPALQYF

size: -
D: -
J: TRBJ1-2
V: TRBV6-5
DNA: TGTGCCAGCAGACCCGGACTTAACTATGGCTACACCTTC
CDR3: CASRPGLNYGYTF

size: few
D: -
J: TRBJ2-1
V: TRBV19
DNA: TGTGCCAGTACCGAGGGGAGCTCCTACAATGAGCAGTTCTTC
CDR3: CASTEGSSYNEQFF

size: few
D: -
J: TRBJ1-1
V: TRBV9
DNA: TGTGCCAGCAGGCCCCCGGGGCCCGAGGCTTTCTTT
CDR3: CASRPPGPEAFF

size: few
D: -
J: TRBJ2-5
V: TRBV7-2
DNA: TGTGCCAGCAGCTTGTCAACCGGGCCTAAAGAGACCCAGTACTTC
CDR3: CASSLSTGPKETQYF

size: -
D: -
J: TRBJ2-7
V: TRBV6-5
DNA: TGTGCCAGCAGTTACTCGGTTAGGGGGACGCACGAGCAGTACTTC
CDR3: CASSYSVRGTHEQYF

size: -
D: -
J: TRBJ2-5
V: TRBV9
DNA: TGTGCCAGCAGCCCTCAGAGGGTTCAAGAGACCCAGTACTTC
CDR3: CASSPQRVQETQYF

size: -
D: TRBD1
J: TRBJ1-1
V: TRBV4-3
DNA: TGCGCCAGCAGCCAAGTGGGGTATGTGACAGGGGCCGTATCAGAAGCTTTCTTT
CDR3: CASSQVGYVTGAVSEAFF